This entry lists 15 T cell receptor beta chains sequenced from one sample in a study of blood T cell repertoires in COVID-19. Data came from immunoSEQ multiplex PCR; TCRdb stores just in-frame clones and leaves some out. In the table there are fewer than 110,000 clones, approximately 81% of which are singletons. Material: peripheral blood. The receptors derive from a human donor in a cohort sampled during active COVID-19.

The chain uses TRBV18 and TRBJ2-1; D perhaps matches TRBD1 (6 bases). The germline CDR1 and CDR2 sequences are KGHSH and LQKENI. This CDR3 has 15 residues. V shed 1 base and J shed 3 bases, with 10 bases lying between them. CDR3 sequence (DNA): TGTGCCAGCTCACCACAGGAAGGGGGCTACAATGAGCAGTTCTTC. As protein: CASSPQEGGYNEQFF.

This clone was recorded a few times. The V call is TRBV5-1, the J call TRBJ2-3, with D possibly being TRBD2 (6 bases). CDR1 is SGHRS and CDR2 is YFSETQ in the germline V gene. This CDR3 spans 15 amino acids. Trimming stripped 0 bases from V and 1 base from J, with 9 bases between. The CDR3, as DNA: TGCGCCAGCAGCTTGGAGGGGACTGGCACAGATACGCAGTATTTT. Translating it yields CASSLEGTGTDTQYF.

This clone was seen a single time. The chain carries TRBV7-9 and TRBJ2-1; 8 bases agree with TRBD1. The CDR3 consists of 15 residues. The germline CDR1 and CDR2 sequences are SEHNR and FQNEAQ (reference sequence). The V segment lost 5 bases and the J segment 3 bases; nucleotides outside the gene matches: 6. CDR3 protein: CASSLGQGVYNEQFF. The CDR3 DNA follows: TGTGCCAGCAGCCTCGGACAGGGTGTCTACAATGAGCAGTTCTTC.

The chain has TRBV4-3 and TRBJ2-3; D is unclear. This CDR3 is 13 amino acids long. Germline V gene sequence: CDR1 LGHNA, CDR2 YSLEER. Trimming stripped 0 bases from V and 7 bases from J, with 8 bases between. CDR3 sequence reads: CASSQDDGYTQYF. In DNA form, the CDR3 reads TGCGCCAGCAGCCAAGATGACGGGTATACGCAGTATTTT.

The chain carries TRBV28 and TRBJ2-7; D might be TRBD2 (6 bases). CDR1 and CDR2 (germline): MDHEN, SYDVKM. This CDR3 spans 12 amino acids. V gave up 8 bases and J gave up 2 bases, with 10 bases separating them. CDR3 DNA sequence: TGTGCCAGCGCCAGACTAGCCTACGAGCAGTACTTC. Protein product: CASARLAYEQYF.

The rearrangement links TRBV9 to TRBJ2-3, with D unresolved. This CDR3 comprises 13 residues. V gave up 4 bases and J gave up 3 bases, with 9 bases separating them. From germline, CDR1 is SGDLS and CDR2 YYNGEE. CDR3 region: CASSSDTTDTQYF. CDR3 bases: TGTGCCAGCAGCTCAGACACGACAGATACGCAGTATTTT.

The chain uses TRBV2 and TRBJ2-3, with TRBD2 matching 7 bases. The V and J ends lost 6 bases and 1 base, in that order; junction bases with no gene match: 7. From germline, CDR1 is SNHLY and CDR2 FYNNEI. The CDR3 spans 15 residues. The CDR3 nucleotides are TGTGCCAGCAGACAACTAGCGTCTGGCACAGATACGCAGTATTTT. Its translation: CASRQLASGTDTQYF. Full variable domain (remainder filled in from reference TRBV2 and TRBJ2-3): EPEVTQTPSHQVTQMGQEVILRCVPISNHLYFYWYRQILGQKVEFLVSFYNNEISEKSEIFDDQFSVERPDGSNFTLKIRSTKLEDSAMYFCASRQLASGTDTQYFGPGTRLTVL.

The chain couples TRBV7-2 to TRBJ2-1; 9 bases agree with TRBD2. The CDR3 totals 18 residues. Germline CDR1 is SGHTA and CDR2 is FQGNSA. V gave up 1 base and J gave up 3 bases; unmatched junction bases: 10. This chain's CDR3 is CASSLEAGGSQNYNEQFF. As DNA, the CDR3 is TGTGCCAGCAGCTTAGAAGCGGGAGGTAGTCAGAACTACAATGAGCAGTTCTTC.

The V call is TRBV6-5, the J call TRBJ1-5; TRBD1 aligns across 8 bases. J gave up 4 bases and V 6 bases, and 8 bases lay outside the gene matches. CDR1 is MNHEY and CDR2 is SVGAGI in the germline V gene. This CDR3 is 15 amino acids long. The CDR3 sequence: CASRPDRGRNQPQHF. The CDR3 coding sequence is TGTGCCAGCAGGCCAGACAGGGGAAGGAATCAGCCCCAGCATTTT.

The chain has TRBV5-4 and TRBJ2-7; a possible D gene is TRBD2 (6 bases). The CDR3 totals 13 residues. The ends were cut back, 5 bases at V and 3 bases at J, with 12 bases in the middle. Germline assignment: CDR1 SGHNT and CDR2 YYREEE (reference sequence). The CDR3 DNA reads TGTGCCAGCAGTGGGACTCCTAACTACGAGCAGTACTTC. Translated: CASSGTPNYEQYF. The complete variable domain, with remaining parts taken from reference TRBV5-4 and TRBJ2-7, reads ETGVTQSPTHLIKTRGQQVTLRCSSQSGHNTVSWYQQALGQGPQFIFQYYREEENGRGNFPPRFSGLQFPNYSSELNVNALELDDSALYLCASSGTPNYEQYFGPGTRLTVT.

V and J are TRBV28 and TRBJ2-1; 12 bases fit TRBD1. In germline, CDR1 is MDHEN, CDR2 SYDVKM. This CDR3 contains 17 residues. V lost 6 bases, J lost 8 bases, and 14 bases stayed unmatched. The CDR3 region is CASSSSRGDRGLDEQFF. CDR3 sequence (DNA): TGTGCCAGCAGCTCCTCCCGTGGGGACAGGGGGCTTGATGAGCAGTTCTTC.

This clone was counted once. The chain uses TRBV24-1 and TRBJ2-1; D is undetermined. Trimming removed 3 bases from V and 4 bases from J, with 6 bases in between. From germline, CDR1 is KGHDR and CDR2 SFDVKD. The CDR3 totals 13 residues. The CDR3 sequence: CATSDPPYNEQFF. The CDR3 nucleotides read TGTGCCACCAGTGATCCCCCTTACAATGAGCAGTTCTTC.

This clone occurred a few times. The chain joins TRBV30 to TRBJ1-2, with TRBD1 matching 9 bases. Germline assignment: CDR1 GTSNPN and CDR2 SVGIG (reference sequence). The CDR3 is 13 amino acids. The V segment lost 1 base and the J segment 8 bases; nucleotides outside the gene matches: 5. CDR3 loop: CAWSGGTGSGYTF. DNA for the CDR3: TGTGCCTGGAGTGGTGGGACAGGGAGCGGCTACACCTTC.

In this sample, this clone turned up a few times. V usage is TRBV19 and J usage is TRBJ1-5; D is undetermined. Trimming removed 4 bases from V and 0 bases from J, with 13 bases in between. CDR3 size: 16 residues. Germline-derived CDR1 and CDR2 are LNHDA and SQIVND (reference sequence). The CDR3 is CASSTTGRISNQPQHF. CDR3 DNA sequence: TGTGCCAGTAGTACTACCGGGAGAATTAGCAATCAGCCCCAGCATTTT.

The V gene is TRBV21-1, the J gene TRBJ1-5. TRBV21-1 is annotated as a pseudogene. This CDR3 has 12 amino acids. The CDR3 nucleotides are TGTGCCAGCAGCAAGCTCCGGGATCCCCAGCATTTT. Translated: CASSKLRDPQHF.